The 19 T cell receptor beta chains below come from one sample, sequenced in a study of shared clonotypes between healthy human individuals. The data were produced by immunoSEQ multiplex PCR, yet TCRdb's version contains in-frame clones alone and is incomplete. The sample includes some 2.1 million clones, roughly 95% seen only once; the top ten take under 0.15%. Material for sequencing was naive CD4+ T cells sorted from blood. Subset noted: CD45RA+ positively selected. These receptors were obtained from a man aged 18-30 years in good health.

The chain couples TRBV11-2 to TRBJ2-1, with 7 bases aligning to TRBD1. CDR1 is SGHAT and CDR2 is FQNNGV in the germline V gene. The V segment lost 4 bases and the J segment 4 bases; nucleotides outside the gene matches: 1. The CDR3 extends over 13 amino acids. CDR3 DNA sequence: TGTGCCAGCAGCTCGACAGGGTACAATGAGCAGTTCTTC. It encodes CASSSTGYNEQFF. Combining the CDR3 with reference TRBV11-2 and TRBJ2-1 gives the whole variable domain EAGVAQSPRYKIIEKRQSVAFWCNPISGHATLYWYQQILGQGPKLLIQFQNNGVVDDSQLPKDRFSAERLKGVDSTLKIQPAKLEDSAVYLCASSSTGYNEQFFGPGTRLTVL.

The chain recombines TRBV10-2 with TRBJ2-2; 9 positions match TRBD1. Germline values: CDR1 WSHSY, CDR2 SAAADI. Germline trimming cut 8 bases from V and 2 bases from J; bases unmatched to any gene: 3. The CDR3 consists of 14 residues. DNA of the CDR3: TGCGCCAGCGGGACAGGGAGTAACACCGGGGAGCTGTTTTTT. Residues: CASGTGSNTGELFF.

J is TRBJ2-1 and V is TRBV7-9; 8 bases fit TRBD2. Trimming took 2 bases from V and 5 from J; bases not matched to a gene: 5. Per the germline V gene, CDR1 is SEHNR and CDR2 is FQNEAQ (reference sequence). The CDR3 covers 15 residues. The CDR3 is CASSLREGLNNEQFF. The CDR3 bases are TGTGCCAGCAGCTTACGGGAGGGCCTGAACAATGAGCAGTTCTTC.

The rearrangement links TRBV18 to TRBJ2-5, with D unclear. The germline V gene has CDR1 KGHSH and CDR2 LQKENI. Trimming cost V 2 bases and J 5 bases, with 21 bases left between them. The CDR3 has 17 amino acids. The CDR3 is CASSPGKGRPDRETQYF. The CDR3, as DNA: TGTGCCAGCTCACCAGGAAAAGGACGCCCAGATCGGGAGACCCAGTACTTC.

The V and J genes are TRBV6-6 and TRBJ1-5, with 9 bases identical to TRBD1. Per the germline V gene, CDR1 is MNHNY and CDR2 is SVGAGI (reference sequence). The CDR3 spans 15 residues. V was pared by 4 bases and J by 2 bases, with 3 bases of the junction left unmatched. This chain's CDR3 is CASSWTGDGNQPQHF. In nucleotides, the CDR3 is TGTGCCAGCAGTTGGACAGGGGACGGCAATCAGCCCCAGCATTTT.

V usage is TRBV5-4 and J usage is TRBJ2-7; D gene ambiguous. Germline V gene sequence: CDR1 SGHNT, CDR2 YYREEE (reference sequence). The CDR3 is 12 amino acids. V shed 4 bases and J shed 2 bases, with 7 bases lying between them. As DNA, the CDR3 is TGTGCCAGCAGCGACCAAACCTACGAGCAGTACTTC. Amino acid sequence: CASSDQTYEQYF.

This clone has only one observation. The V and J genes are TRBV6-5 and TRBJ1-5; no clear D gene. Per germline, CDR1 MNHEY and CDR2 SVGAGI. The CDR3 has 15 amino acids. V gave up 6 bases and J gave up 5 bases, with 17 bases separating them. The CDR3 sequence: CASSITGVRDQPQHF. Here the CDR3 DNA reads TGTGCCAGCAGCATCACCGGGGTTAGAGATCAGCCCCAGCATTTT.

The CDR3 here is CASRWGPNTEAFF. As DNA, the CDR3 is TGTGCCAGTAGGTGGGGCCCGAACACTGAAGCTTTCTTT. The chain joins TRBV19 to TRBJ1-1; D perhaps matches TRBD1 (5 bases). Deletions cut 6 bases from V and 1 base from J, with 9 bases between. In germline, CDR1 is LNHDA, CDR2 SQIVND (reference sequence). The CDR3 covers 13 residues.

This chain links TRBV5-4 with TRBJ2-2; D unresolved. This CDR3 comprises 15 residues. Per germline, CDR1 SGHNT and CDR2 YYREEE (reference sequence). V shed 3 bases and J shed 6 bases, with 15 bases lying between them. CDR3 loop: CASSSPDPRPGELFF. CDR3 coding DNA: TGTGCCAGCAGCTCGCCAGACCCCAGGCCCGGGGAGCTGTTTTTT.

With regard to this clone: Additional DNA sequences in this sample encode the identical CDR3. The chain couples TRBV18 to TRBJ2-7; TRBD1 matches at 7 bases. J gave up 2 bases and V 3 bases, and 7 bases lay outside the gene matches. The CDR3 extends over 15 amino acids. Germline CDR1 reads KGHSH; CDR2 reads LQKENI. CDR3 bases: TGTGCCAGCTCACCCCCAGGAACAGGGGCCTACGAGCAGTACTTC. Translation gives CASSPPGTGAYEQYF.

V usage is TRBV7-3 and J usage is TRBJ1-1, with 8 nucleotides matching TRBD1. Germline trimming cut 5 bases from V and 4 bases from J; bases unmatched to any gene: 6. Germline lookup yields CDR1 SGHTA and CDR2 FQGTGA. There are 14 residues in the CDR3. The CDR3 reads CASSPGQGFTEAFF. Written as DNA, the CDR3 is TGTGCCAGCAGCCCCGGACAGGGTTTCACTGAAGCTTTCTTT.

The gene calls are TRBV15 and TRBJ1-5; 12 nucleotides match TRBD1. In germline, CDR1 is LNHNV, CDR2 YYDKDF (reference sequence). The CDR3 contains 16 residues. Trimming took 3 bases from V and 7 from J; bases not matched to a gene: 7. The CDR3: CATSRYGTGGPQPQHF. The CDR3 nucleotides are TGTGCCACCAGCAGGTACGGGACAGGGGGCCCACAGCCCCAGCATTTT.

The V and J genes are TRBV28 and TRBJ2-7; 11 positions agree with TRBD1. Looked up from germline, CDR1 is MDHEN and CDR2 is SYDVKM. This CDR3 contains 19 residues. The trim removed 2 bases at V and 1 base at J, leaving 13 bases unmatched. The CDR3 bases are TGTGCCAGCAGTTTAGAGATGGGACAGGGGGAACTGATATCCTACGAGCAGTACTTC. Protein: CASSLEMGQGELISYEQYF.

The V call is TRBV14, the J call TRBJ2-1, with D tentatively TRBD1 (6 bases). Germline lookup yields CDR1 SGHDN and CDR2 FVKESK. There are 15 residues in the CDR3. V gave up 6 bases and J gave up 0 bases, with 12 bases separating them. This CDR3 reads CASRHTGSSYNEQFF. The CDR3 DNA sequence: TGTGCCAGCAGACATACAGGGAGCTCCTACAATGAGCAGTTCTTC.

The chain recombines TRBV6-1 with TRBJ1-5; D might be TRBD1 (6 bases). The V end was cut by 2 bases, the J end by 7 bases, with 12 bases between. Germline CDR1 is MNHNS and CDR2 is SASEGT. The CDR3 extends over 14 amino acids. The DNA of the CDR3 is TGTGCCAGCAGTGAAAGGGGGGCCCGCCAGCCCCAGCATTTT. Residues: CASSERGARQPQHF.

V is TRBV27 and J is TRBJ1-2; D unclear. Germline V lookup: CDR1 MNHEY, CDR2 SMNVEV (reference sequence). Trimming stripped 3 bases from V and 5 bases from J, with 13 bases between. This CDR3 has 14 residues. The CDR3 region is CASSFQEGPYGYTF. CDR3 nucleotides: TGTGCCAGCAGTTTCCAGGAGGGTCCTTATGGCTACACCTTC.

Worth noting for this clone: This specimen includes other DNA sequences encoding the same CDR3. This sequence joins TRBV2 and TRBJ2-7, with D uncertain. V was clipped by 6 bases and J by 3 bases, with 6 bases between them. CDR1 is SNHLY, CDR2 FYNNEI, per germline. The CDR3 runs 11 residues. The CDR3 is CASRSGYEQYF. The CDR3 nucleotides read TGTGCCAGCAGGTCAGGCTACGAGCAGTACTTC. Full variable domain (missing parts from reference TRBV2 and TRBJ2-7): EPEVTQTPSHQVTQMGQEVILRCVPISNHLYFYWYRQILGQKVEFLVSFYNNEISEKSEIFDDQFSVERPDGSNFTLKIRSTKLEDSAMYFCASRSGYEQYFGPGTRLTVT.

The V gene is TRBV28, the J gene TRBJ1-2, with D possibly TRBD1 on 6 matching bases. The CDR3 has 15 amino acids. From germline, CDR1 is MDHEN and CDR2 SYDVKM. V was trimmed by 7 bases and J by 2 bases, leaving 17 bases between them. The CDR3 DNA follows: TGTGCCAGCACCAAAGGGGGGGCAACCAACTATGGCTACACCTTC. It codes for CASTKGGATNYGYTF.

The chain links TRBV6-1 to TRBJ2-5; D might be TRBD1 (5 bases). The CDR3 loop spans 15 amino acids. Germline CDR1 is MNHNS and CDR2 is SASEGT. Trimming pared 5 bases from V and 1 base from J, leaving 14 bases between. CDR3 amino acids: CASSWGPGPQETQYF. CDR3 DNA: TGTGCCAGCAGTTGGGGCCCCGGCCCCCAAGAGACCCAGTACTTC.